Listed here are 20 T cell receptor beta chains from one sample, sequenced in a study of control samples from healthy donors and cancer patients. The repertoire was sequenced with immunoSEQ multiplex PCR; TCRdb's copy has only in-frame clones and lacks some. The table includes approximately 69,000 clones, about nine tenths detected once. Sequencing was done on a sample of PBMCs. The receptors stem from a man in his sixties with colorectal cancer.

V is TRBV24-1 and J is TRBJ2-3, with D uncertain. The CDR3 extends over 14 amino acids. The germline V and J ends were trimmed by 6 bases and 4 bases, with 13 bases remaining between them. Germline-derived CDR1 and CDR2 are KGHDR and SFDVKD. The CDR3 DNA follows: TGTGCCACCAGTAGGGTGTCAACTCCAGATACGCAGTATTTT. Protein sequence: CATSRVSTPDTQYF.

A single count supports this clone. J is TRBJ1-1 and V is TRBV6-5; 8 nucleotides align to TRBD1. Losses at the gene ends were 1 base for V and 6 bases for J; bases not matched to a gene: 10. The CDR3 sequence is 16 residues long. Per the germline V gene, CDR1 is MNHEY and CDR2 is SVGAGI. CDR3 coding DNA: TGTGCCAGCAGTTACTTGACCAGGGGGCCCGTGTCTGAAGCTTTCTTT. Translation: CASSYLTRGPVSEAFF.

This rearrangement joins TRBV2 to TRBJ2-3; D perhaps matches TRBD1 (6 bases). This CDR3 is built from 14 residues. Looked up from germline, CDR1 is SNHLY and CDR2 is FYNNEI. The V and J ends lost 9 bases and 0 bases respectively, with 13 bases between them. The CDR3 DNA follows: TGTGCCAGTGGATTGGGGGCGAGCACAGATACGCAGTATTTT. Its protein product is CASGLGASTDTQYF.

As DNA, the CDR3 is TGTGCCAGCAGTGAAGGACGGGGCAAGTTTGGCTACACCTTC. It encodes CASSEGRGKFGYTF. The chain joins TRBV2 to TRBJ1-2; a weak D match, TRBD1 (5 bases). V was shortened by 1 base and J by 7 bases, with 13 bases between the two germline ends. The CDR3 is made up of 14 amino acids. CDR1 and CDR2 (germline): SNHLY, FYNNEI.

The chain joins TRBV5-1 to TRBJ1-4, with D uncertain. CDR3 length equals 15 residues. The V end lost 4 bases, the J end lost 0 bases, and 10 bases lay between the germline ends. CDR1 SGHRS and CDR2 YFSETQ come from the germline V gene. The CDR3 region is CASSETVATNEKLFF. In DNA, the CDR3 is TGCGCCAGCAGCGAGACGGTTGCAACTAATGAAAAACTGTTTTTT. Using reference TRBV5-1 and TRBJ1-4 for the parts outside the CDR3, the full variable domain is KAGVTQTPRYLIKTRGQQVTLSCSPISGHRSVSWYQQTPGQGLQFLFEYFSETQRNKGNFPGRFSGRQFSNSRSEMNVSTLELGDSALYLCASSETVATNEKLFFGSGTQLSVL.

V and J are TRBV14 and TRBJ1-6; D unclear. The ends were cut back, 0 bases at V and 7 bases at J, with 10 bases in the middle. Germline V lookup: CDR1 SGHDN, CDR2 FVKESK. This CDR3 contains 15 residues. Here the CDR3 reads CASSQENLGNSPLHF. CDR3 in DNA: TGTGCCAGCAGCCAAGAGAACCTTGGGAATTCACCCCTCCACTTT.

This chain joins TRBV20-1 and TRBJ2-7; D unclear. Germline V gene sequence: CDR1 DFQATT, CDR2 SNEGSKA (reference sequence). The CDR3 runs 11 residues. V gave up 5 bases and J gave up 4 bases, with 9 bases separating them. DNA of the CDR3: TGCAGTGCTCTAGGGCATTACGAGCAGTACTTC. This encodes CSALGHYEQYF.

The chain uses TRBV6-4 and TRBJ1-2, with a possible D match to TRBD1 (5 bases). Trimming took off 7 bases at V and 8 bases at J, with 26 bases between the two ends. The CDR3 consists of 16 residues. Germline CDR1 is MRHNA and CDR2 is SNTAGT. The chain's CDR3 is CASTYRGRWGRGGYTF. CDR3 nucleotides: TGTGCCAGCACCTATAGGGGACGCTGGGGACGCGGGGGCTACACCTTC.

The CDR3 reads CASSSSSGGARYNEQFF. The CDR3 DNA follows: TGTGCCAGCAGTTCGTCTAGCGGGGGGGCGCGGTACAATGAGCAGTTCTTC. This chain connects TRBV28 to TRBJ2-1, with 12 nucleotides matching TRBD2. CDR3 length equals 17 residues. Germline CDR1 reads MDHEN; CDR2 reads SYDVKM. J lost 4 bases, V lost 4 bases, and 8 bases had no gene match.

The rearrangement joins TRBV19 to TRBJ1-5, with D hard to call. The V end lost 6 bases, the J end lost 3 bases, and 18 bases lay between the germline ends. The germline V gene has CDR1 LNHDA and CDR2 SQIVND (reference sequence). The CDR3 is made up of 16 amino acids. In DNA form, the CDR3 reads TGTGCCAGTAGCACTCAAGGGTCAGGCAACAATCAGCCCCAGCATTTT. Translation gives CASSTQGSGNNQPQHF.

This clone was detected a few times. The J gene is TRBJ2-3, the V gene TRBV9, with 9 bases that match TRBD1. CDR1 SGDLS and CDR2 YYNGEE come from the germline V gene. Trimming took 4 bases from V and 6 from J; bases not matched to a gene: 6. CDR3 length: 14 residues. The CDR3 DNA reads as TGTGCCAGCAGCAAACGGACAGGGGAGGATACGCAGTATTTT. This sequence encodes CASSKRTGEDTQYF.

The chain recombines TRBV20-1 with TRBJ2-7; no clear D gene. CDR1 and CDR2 (germline): DFQATT, SNEGSKA (reference sequence). The CDR3 is made up of 12 amino acids. Trimming removed 4 bases at V and 3 bases at J, with 10 bases between. Written as DNA, the CDR3 is TGCAGTGCTACTGACCCGGGCTACGAGCAGTACTTC. Its protein product is CSATDPGYEQYF.

CDR3: CASSLEGVGYGYTF. CDR3 coding DNA: TGTGCCAGCAGCTTAGAAGGAGTCGGCTATGGCTACACCTTC. V is TRBV7-2 and J is TRBJ1-2; D is ambiguous. Germline V gene data show CDR1 as SGHTA and CDR2 as FQGNSA. The CDR3 covers 14 residues. Trimming took off 1 base at V and 4 bases at J, with 10 bases between the two ends.

The rearrangement uses TRBV4-3 and TRBJ1-2; D may be TRBD1 (5 bases). CDR1 and CDR2 from the germline V gene are LGHNA and YSLEER. The length of the CDR3 is 17 residues. Trimming took off 0 bases at V and 8 bases at J, with 22 bases between the two ends. CDR3 amino acids: CASSQDHRGTPKGGYTF. The CDR3 DNA follows: TGCGCCAGCAGCCAAGATCACCGGGGGACCCCTAAGGGGGGCTACACCTTC.

The chain joins TRBV5-4 to TRBJ1-2; no clear D gene. This CDR3 is 14 amino acids long. The germline V gene encodes CDR1 SGHNT and CDR2 YYREEE (reference sequence). V was cut by 4 bases and J by 8 bases, with 18 bases left in between. The CDR3 DNA follows: TGTGCCAGCAGCCCCCCTACGGGATCGTGGGGCTACACCTTC. Protein product: CASSPPTGSWGYTF.

This chain joins TRBV7-9 and TRBJ2-4; 7 nucleotides match TRBD1. Germline V CDR1 and CDR2: SEHNR, FQNEAQ (reference sequence). Trimming took 4 bases from V and 0 from J; bases not matched to a gene: 6. This CDR3 spans 16 amino acids. The chain's CDR3 is CASSWNRGEAKNIQYF. In DNA form, the CDR3 reads TGTGCCAGCAGCTGGAACAGGGGAGAAGCCAAAAACATTCAGTACTTC.

This clone appeared a single time. The J gene is TRBJ2-7, the V gene TRBV28; 8 bases line up with TRBD2. V lost 7 bases, J lost 3 bases, and 11 bases stayed unmatched. CDR1 and CDR2 from the germline V gene are MDHEN and SYDVKM. The CDR3 spans 15 residues. CDR3 in DNA: TGTGCCAGCAATATGCGGGGGGCCGTACACTACGAGCAGTACTTC. Residues: CASNMRGAVHYEQYF.

The rearrangement uses TRBV19 and TRBJ1-1; D gene uncertain. This CDR3 contains 12 residues. V was shortened by 9 bases and J by 1 base, with 9 bases between the two germline ends. Per the germline V gene, CDR1 is LNHDA and CDR2 is SQIVND (reference sequence). The CDR3 sequence is CASRTGNTEAFF. The CDR3 DNA reads as TGTGCCAGCCGAACGGGGAACACTGAAGCTTTCTTT. Complete variable domain (other parts from reference TRBV19 and TRBJ1-1): DGGITQSPKYLFRKEGQNVTLSCEQNLNHDAMYWYRQDPGQGLRLIYYSQIVNDFQKGDIAEGYSVSREKKESFPLTVTSAQKNPTAFYLCASRTGNTEAFFGQGTRLTVV.

This clone has just a few counts. This sequence joins TRBV18 and TRBJ1-6, with a possible D match to TRBD1 (5 bases). The CDR3 length is 14 residues. Germline CDR1 reads KGHSH; CDR2 reads LQKENI. Trimming pared 3 bases from V and 8 bases from J, leaving 11 bases between. The CDR3 DNA reads TGTGCCAGCTCACCCCAGGACACCTATTCACCCCTCCACTTT. This sequence encodes CASSPQDTYSPLHF.

The rearrangement uses TRBV9 and TRBJ2-5; 8 bases match TRBD2. V lost 3 bases, J lost 5 bases, and 12 bases stayed unmatched. The CDR3 loop spans 16 amino acids. Germline assignment: CDR1 SGDLS and CDR2 YYNGEE. The CDR3 loop reads CASSAPRTSLVETQYF. CDR3 DNA sequence: TGTGCCAGCAGCGCCCCACGGACTAGCTTAGTGGAGACCCAGTACTTC.